This TCR beta chain was captured by sequencing in a study of HIV-infected patients and healthy controls. Study background: By the second bleed, viral load was undetectable in about 65% of the 16 patients.

General study findings and limits: Healthy controls carried many MAIT alpha-chain CDR3s, while HIV+ repertoires had few.

cDNA was made from around 0.45 ug RNA using alpha and beta constant primers. Each of the alpha and beta chains got its own library through chain-specific third strand synthesis with indices. TCRdb called the 5' RACE reads again in MiXCR, with one record for every CDR3 protein. Of thousands of distinct CDR3 sequences in the sample, about 20% were seen once. All unsorted peripheral T cells were captured because whole blood was used without fractionation. This clonotype is deemed medium-sized. Its target is not known. After removal of 4 bases from V and 3 bases from J, the junction contained 6 bases not matched to a gene. The germline CDR1 and CDR2 sequences are SGHTA and FQGNSA. The CDR3 runs to 15 residues.

This receptor was obtained from an adult with HIV infection. The chain has TRBV7-2 and TRBJ2-3, with 8 bases identical to TRBD2. The sample consisted of blood, taken before antiretroviral therapy. The CDR3 is CASSSIAGFTDTQYF. The CDR3 nucleotides are TGTGCCAGCAGCTCGATAGCGGGATTTACAGATACGCAGTATTTT.